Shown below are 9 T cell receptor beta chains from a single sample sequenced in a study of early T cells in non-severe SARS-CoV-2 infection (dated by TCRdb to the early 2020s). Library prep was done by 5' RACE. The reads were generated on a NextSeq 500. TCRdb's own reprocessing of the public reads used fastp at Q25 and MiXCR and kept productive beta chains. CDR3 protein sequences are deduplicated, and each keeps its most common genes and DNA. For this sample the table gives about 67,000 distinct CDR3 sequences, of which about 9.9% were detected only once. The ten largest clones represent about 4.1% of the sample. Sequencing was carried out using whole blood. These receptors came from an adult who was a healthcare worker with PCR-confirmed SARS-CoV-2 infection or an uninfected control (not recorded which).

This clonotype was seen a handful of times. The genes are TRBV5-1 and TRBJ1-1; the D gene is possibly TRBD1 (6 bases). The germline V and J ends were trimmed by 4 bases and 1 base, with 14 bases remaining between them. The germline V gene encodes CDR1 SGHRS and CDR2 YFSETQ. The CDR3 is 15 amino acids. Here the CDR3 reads CASSVQGTKNTEAFF. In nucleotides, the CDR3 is TGCGCCAGCAGCGTTCAGGGGACCAAGAACACTGAAGCTTTCTTT.

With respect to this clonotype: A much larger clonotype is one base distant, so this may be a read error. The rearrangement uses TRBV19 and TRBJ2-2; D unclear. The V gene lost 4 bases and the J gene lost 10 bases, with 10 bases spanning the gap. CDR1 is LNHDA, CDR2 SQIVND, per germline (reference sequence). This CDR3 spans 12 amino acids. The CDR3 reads CASSTYLVELFF. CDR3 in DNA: TGTGCCAGTAGTACCTACCTCGTGGAGCTGTTTTTT.

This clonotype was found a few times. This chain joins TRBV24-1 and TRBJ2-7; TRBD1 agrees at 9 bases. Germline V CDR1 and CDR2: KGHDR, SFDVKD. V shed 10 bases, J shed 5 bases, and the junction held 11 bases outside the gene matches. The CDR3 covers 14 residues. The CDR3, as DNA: TGTGCCACTTCGACCGGGACAGGGAGGCACGAGCAGTACTTC. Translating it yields CATSTGTGRHEQYF.

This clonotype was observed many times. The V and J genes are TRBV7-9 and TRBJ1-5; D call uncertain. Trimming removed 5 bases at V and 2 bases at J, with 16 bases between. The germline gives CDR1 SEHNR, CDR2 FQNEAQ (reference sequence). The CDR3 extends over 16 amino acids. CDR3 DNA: TGTGCCAGCAGCCCAAGGGCGCTTGCGGGCAATCAGCCCCAGCATTTT. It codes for CASSPRALAGNQPQHF.

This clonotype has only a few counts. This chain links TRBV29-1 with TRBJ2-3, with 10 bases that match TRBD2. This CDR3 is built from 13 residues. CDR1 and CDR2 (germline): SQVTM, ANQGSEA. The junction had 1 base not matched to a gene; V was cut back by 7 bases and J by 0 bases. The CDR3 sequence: CSATSGSTDTQYF. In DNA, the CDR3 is TGCAGCGCGACTAGCGGGAGCACAGATACGCAGTATTTT.

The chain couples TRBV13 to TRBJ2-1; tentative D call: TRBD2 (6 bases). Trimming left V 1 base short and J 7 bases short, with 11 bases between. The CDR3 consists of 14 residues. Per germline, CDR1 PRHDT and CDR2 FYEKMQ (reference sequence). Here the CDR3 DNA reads TGTGCCAGCAGCTTAGCGGGAGTTAGGAATGAGCAGTTCTTC. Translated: CASSLAGVRNEQFF.

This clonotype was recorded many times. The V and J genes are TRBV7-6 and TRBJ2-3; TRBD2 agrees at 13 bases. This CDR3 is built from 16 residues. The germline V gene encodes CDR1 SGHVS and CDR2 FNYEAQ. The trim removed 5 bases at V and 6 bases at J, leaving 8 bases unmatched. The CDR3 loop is CASSPRTSGSSDTQYF. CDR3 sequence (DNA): TGTGCCAGCAGCCCCAGGACTAGCGGGAGCTCTGATACGCAGTATTTT.

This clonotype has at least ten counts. The CDR3 nucleotides read TGTGCCAGCAGCATATCCGGGACTAGCGGGGTAAATGAGCAGTTCTTC. This sequence encodes CASSISGTSGVNEQFF. The gene calls are TRBV7-9 and TRBJ2-1; the match to TRBD2 covers 13 bases. Germline CDR1 and CDR2: SEHNR and FQNEAQ (reference sequence). The length of the CDR3 is 16 residues. The V gene end was trimmed by 5 bases and the J gene end by 7 bases; junction bases not matched to a gene: 8.

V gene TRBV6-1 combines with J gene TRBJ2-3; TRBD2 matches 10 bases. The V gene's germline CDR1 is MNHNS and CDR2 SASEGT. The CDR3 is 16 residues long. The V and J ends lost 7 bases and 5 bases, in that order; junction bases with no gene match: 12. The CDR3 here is CASKNGLADPGDTQYF. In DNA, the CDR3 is TGTGCCAGCAAGAATGGACTAGCGGACCCAGGAGATACGCAGTATTTT.